This T cell receptor (beta chain) was identified in a study of blood T cell repertoires in COVID-19. This CDR3 has 17 residues. CDR1 and CDR2 from the germline V gene are SNHLY and FYNNEI. With V trimmed by 3 bases and J by 3 bases, 11 bases remained unmatched. Assay: immunoSEQ multiplex PCR; the TCRdb copy retains only in-frame clones and omits some. The sample consists of over 150,000 clones, 90% of them appearing once. Sequenced material: peripheral blood. The TCR comes from a man aged 50 to 60 with acute or convalescent COVID-19. The rearrangement uses TRBV2 and TRBJ2-1; 7 positions match TRBD1. The CDR3 region has the DNA TGTGCCAGCAGTGATTCGTCGACAGGGTCTTTCTACAATGAGCAGTTCTTC. Translation gives CASSDSSTGSFYNEQFF.